This T cell receptor beta chain comes out of a study of CD8 T cells in ankylosing spondylitis. Each CDR3 protein is one row after TCRdb ran MiXCR on the 5' RACE reads. This table has 310,000 or so distinct CDR3 sequences, 20% appearing once. Per germline, CDR1 DFQATT and CDR2 SNEGSKA (reference sequence). Trimming took 4 bases from V and 0 from J, leaving 16 bases between them. CDR3 length: 16 residues. The sample holds a few counts of this clonotype. The source of this sequence is a male donor with ankylosing spondylitis or in good health (not recorded which). The chain combines TRBV20-1 with TRBJ2-1; D is perhaps TRBD1 (6 bases). Sequenced sample: blood, either unsorted or a sorted T cell fraction (not recorded which). In DNA, the CDR3 is TGCAGTGCTAAACTACTCGCAGGGGACTCCTACAATGAGCAGTTCTTC. Translating gives CSAKLLAGDSYNEQFF.